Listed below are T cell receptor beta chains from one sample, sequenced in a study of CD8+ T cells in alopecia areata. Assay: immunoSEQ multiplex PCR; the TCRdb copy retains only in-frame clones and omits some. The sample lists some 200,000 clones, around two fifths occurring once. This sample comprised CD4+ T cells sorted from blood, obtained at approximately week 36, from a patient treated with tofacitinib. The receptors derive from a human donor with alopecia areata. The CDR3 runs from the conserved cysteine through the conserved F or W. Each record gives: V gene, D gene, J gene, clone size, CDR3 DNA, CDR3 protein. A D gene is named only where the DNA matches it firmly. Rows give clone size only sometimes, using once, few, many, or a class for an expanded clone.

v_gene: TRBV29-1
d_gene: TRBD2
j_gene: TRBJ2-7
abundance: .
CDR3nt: TGCAGCGTTAAAGCGGGAAGTTACGAGCAGTACTTC
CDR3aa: CSVKAGSYEQYF

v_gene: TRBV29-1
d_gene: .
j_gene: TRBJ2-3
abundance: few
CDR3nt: TGCAGCGGGCTCCGTAGGGGAGATACGCAGTATTTT
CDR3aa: CSGLRRGDTQYF

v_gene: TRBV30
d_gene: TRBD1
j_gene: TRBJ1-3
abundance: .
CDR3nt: TGTGCCTGCGACAGGGGGCCAGGAAACACCATATATTTT
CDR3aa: CACDRGPGNTIYF

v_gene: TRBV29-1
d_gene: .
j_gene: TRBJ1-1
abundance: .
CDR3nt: TGCAGCGTCACCAGGGGTATCAACACTGAAGCTTTCTTT
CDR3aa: CSVTRGINTEAFF

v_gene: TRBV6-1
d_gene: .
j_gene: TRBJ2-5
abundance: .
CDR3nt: TGTGCCAGCAAGGAGAACGGAGAGACCCAGTACTTC
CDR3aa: CASKENGETQYF

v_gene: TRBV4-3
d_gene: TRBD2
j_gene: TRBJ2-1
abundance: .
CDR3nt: TGCGCCAGCAGCCAAGACAATCCGGCAGCGGGGTACAATGAGCAGTTCTTC
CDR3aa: CASSQDNPAAGYNEQFF

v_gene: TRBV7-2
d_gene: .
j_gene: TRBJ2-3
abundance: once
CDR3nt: TGTGCCAGCAGCACTAGGTCGGGAGATACGCAGTATTTT
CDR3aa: CASSTRSGDTQYF

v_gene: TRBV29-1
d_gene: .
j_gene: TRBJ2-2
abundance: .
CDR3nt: TGCAGCGTTGAAAAGCAGGGCGGGACCGGGGAGCTGTTTTTT
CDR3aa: CSVEKQGGTGELFF

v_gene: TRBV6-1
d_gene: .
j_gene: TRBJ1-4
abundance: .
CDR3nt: TGTGCCACCCGGGAGGAGGCGACTAATGAAAAACTGTTTTTT
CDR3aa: CATREEATNEKLFF

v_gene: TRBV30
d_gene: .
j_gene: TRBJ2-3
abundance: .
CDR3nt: TGTGCCTGGAGTGTAGTGAATCAGGGTACGCAGTATTTT
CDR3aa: CAWSVVNQGTQYF

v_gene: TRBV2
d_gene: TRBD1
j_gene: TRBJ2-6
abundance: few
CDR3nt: TGTGCCAGCAGTAAACACAGGGGGCCTGGGGCCAACGTCCTGACTTTC
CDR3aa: CASSKHRGPGANVLTF

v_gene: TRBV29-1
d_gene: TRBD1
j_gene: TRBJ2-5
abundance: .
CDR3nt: TGCAGCGTTATAAACCGGGACAGGGGGATTAGGGAGACCCAGTACTTC
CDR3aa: CSVINRDRGIRETQYF

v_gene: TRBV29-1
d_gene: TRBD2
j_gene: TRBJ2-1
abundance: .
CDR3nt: TGCAGCGCCGGGACTAGCGGCTACAATGAGCAGTTCTTC
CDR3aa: CSAGTSGYNEQFF

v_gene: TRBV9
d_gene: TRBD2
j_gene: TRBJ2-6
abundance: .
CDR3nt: TGTGCCAGCAGCGTAGCTAGGGAGCGGGAGGGATTTGGGGCCAACGTCCTGACTTTC
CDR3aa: CASSVAREREGFGANVLTF

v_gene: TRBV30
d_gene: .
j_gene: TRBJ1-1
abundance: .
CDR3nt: TGTGCCTGGAATATGTACAACATGAACACTGAAGCTTTCTTT
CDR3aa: CAWNMYNMNTEAFF

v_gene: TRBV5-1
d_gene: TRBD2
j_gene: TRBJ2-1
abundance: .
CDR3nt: TGCGCCAGCAGCTTGGCCAGCGGGACCTACTCCTACAATGAGCAGTTCTTC
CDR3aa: CASSLASGTYSYNEQFF

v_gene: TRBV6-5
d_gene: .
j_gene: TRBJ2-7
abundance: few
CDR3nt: TGTGCCAGCAGTTACACCGGACAGGGAGGGTACGAGCAGTACTTC
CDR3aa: CASSYTGQGGYEQYF

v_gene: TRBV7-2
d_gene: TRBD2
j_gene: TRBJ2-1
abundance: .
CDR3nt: TGTGCCAGCAGCCCGCAAAGACTAGCGGGAGGGCCCCAGCAGTTCTTC
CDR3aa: CASSPQRLAGGPQQFF

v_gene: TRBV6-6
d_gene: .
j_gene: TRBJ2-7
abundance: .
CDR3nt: TGTGCCAGCAGTCTTAGGACTGCCACGGGCGAGCAGTACTTC
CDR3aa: CASSLRTATGEQYF

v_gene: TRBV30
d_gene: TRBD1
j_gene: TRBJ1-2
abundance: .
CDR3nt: TGTGCCTGGAGAGGAACCTTTGGACAGGGGGCAGGAGGCTACACCTTC
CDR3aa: CAWRGTFGQGAGGYTF

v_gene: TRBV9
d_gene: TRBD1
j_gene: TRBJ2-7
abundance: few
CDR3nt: TGTGCCAGCAGCGCCCGACAGGGGACCTACGAGCAGTACTTC
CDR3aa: CASSARQGTYEQYF

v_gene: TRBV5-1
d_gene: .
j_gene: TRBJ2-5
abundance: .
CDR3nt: TGCGCCAGCAGCTTCAAAGATGAGACCCAGTACTTC
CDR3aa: CASSFKDETQYF

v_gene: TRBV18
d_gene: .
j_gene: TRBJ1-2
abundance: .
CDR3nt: TGTGCCAGCTCACCACGAAAGGGCGACTATGGCTACACCTTC
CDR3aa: CASSPRKGDYGYTF

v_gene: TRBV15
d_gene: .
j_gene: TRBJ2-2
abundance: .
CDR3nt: TGTGCCACCAGCAGAGTTGCCGGGGAGCTGTTTTTT
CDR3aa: CATSRVAGELFF

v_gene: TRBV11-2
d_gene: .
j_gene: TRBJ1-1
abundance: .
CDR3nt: TGTGCCAGCACCCCCCTTGGGGGTCTCATCACTGAAGCTTTCTTT
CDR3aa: CASTPLGGLITEAFF

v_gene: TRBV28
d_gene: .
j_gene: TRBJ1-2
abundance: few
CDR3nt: TGTGCCAGCAGTTTAAGCCCCCGGGTTCGCTATGGCTACACCTTC
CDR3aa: CASSLSPRVRYGYTF